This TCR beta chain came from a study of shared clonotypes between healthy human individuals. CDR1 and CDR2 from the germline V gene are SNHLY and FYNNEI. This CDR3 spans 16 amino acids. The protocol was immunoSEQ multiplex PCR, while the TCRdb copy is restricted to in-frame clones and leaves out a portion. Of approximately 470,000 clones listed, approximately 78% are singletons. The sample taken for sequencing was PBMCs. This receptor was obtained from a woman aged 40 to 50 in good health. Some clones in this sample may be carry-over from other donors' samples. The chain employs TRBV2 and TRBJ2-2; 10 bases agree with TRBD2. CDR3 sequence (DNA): TGTGCAAAAAGGAAGGGTCTAGCGGGAGTCACCGGGGAGCTGTTTTTT. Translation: CAKRKGLAGVTGELFF. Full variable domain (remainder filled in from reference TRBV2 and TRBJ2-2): EPEVTQTPSHQVTQMGQEVILRCVPISNHLYFYWYRQILGQKVEFLVSFYNNEISEKSEIFDDQFSVERPDGSNFTLKIRSTKLEDSAMYFCAKRKGLAGVTGELFFGEGSRLTVL.